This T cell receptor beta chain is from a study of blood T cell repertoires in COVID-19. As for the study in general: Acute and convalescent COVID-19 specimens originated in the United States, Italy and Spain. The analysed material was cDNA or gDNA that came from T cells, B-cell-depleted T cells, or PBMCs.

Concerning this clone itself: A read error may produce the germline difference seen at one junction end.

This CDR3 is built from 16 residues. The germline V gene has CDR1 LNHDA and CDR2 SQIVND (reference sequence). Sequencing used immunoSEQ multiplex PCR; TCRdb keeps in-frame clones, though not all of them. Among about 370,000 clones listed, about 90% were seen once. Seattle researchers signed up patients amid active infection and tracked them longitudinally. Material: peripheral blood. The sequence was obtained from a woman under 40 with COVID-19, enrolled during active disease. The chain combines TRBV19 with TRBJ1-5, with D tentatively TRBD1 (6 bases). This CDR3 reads CASSRKDGPGHVTQHF. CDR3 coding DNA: TGTGCCAGCAGTAGAAAGGATGGGCCGGGACACGTAACCCAGCATTTT. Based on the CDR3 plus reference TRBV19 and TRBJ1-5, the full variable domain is DGGITQSPKYLFRKEGQNVTLSCEQNLNHDAMYWYRQDPGQGLRLIYYSQIVNDFQKGDIAEGYSVSREKKESFPLTVTSAQKNPTAFYLCASSRKDGPGHVTQHFGDGTRLSIL.